This T cell receptor beta chain was found in a study of shared clonotypes between healthy human individuals. General study points: Expectations were that clonotype sharing among donors would be affected by sequencing depth. With four donors compared, around 5% of naive CD4 clonotypes were shared. Generally, naive subsets (rather than memory subsets) showed larger estimated richness.

Remarks on this clone: Its antigen is not identified.

Here immunoSEQ multiplex PCR was the method, and the copy in TCRdb shows in-frame clones only, minus some. Of 2 million to 3 million clones listed, over 85% were seen once; the top ten hold roughly 0.36%. Each of the donors was a healthy adult who was HIV-negative and had not had a recent acute infection or vaccination. V lost 2 bases and J 3 bases, leaving 14 bases between the germline ends. Per the germline V gene, CDR1 is SSHAT and CDR2 is FNYEAQ (reference sequence). This CDR3 contains 16 residues. This receptor was taken from a man younger than 35 in good health. Some clones in this sample may be carry-over from other donors' samples. Sequencing was performed on naive CD4+ T cells from PBMCs. This sample's subset: CD45RA+ positively selected. The chain has TRBV7-7 and TRBJ2-1, with unresolved D. CDR3 in amino acids: CASSLFLTRNYNEQFF. The CDR3 region has the DNA TGTGCCAGCAGCTTATTCCTTACTCGAAACTACAATGAGCAGTTCTTC.